This T cell receptor beta chain was retrieved from a study of T cells after yellow fever vaccination. A single record per CDR3 protein comes from TCRdb applying MiXCR to the 5' RACE reads. The table records 550,000 or so distinct CDR3 sequences, under 25% of them present only once. In its sample, this clonotype was seen a few times. What it binds is unknown. Study results and limitations: Weaker, the secondary response peaked sooner, at day 5 versus 15. In FACS-sorted repertoires, abundant clonotypes from the bulk population could appear as contaminants.

The CDR3 covers 13 residues. The V end lost 3 bases, the J end lost 2 bases, and 8 bases lay between the germline ends. Germline CDR1 and CDR2: MNHEY and SMNVEV (reference sequence). The specimen comprised PBMCs, sampled 15 days after the yellow fever booster vaccination. The receptor's source is a man under 40 who received the YFV17D yellow fever vaccine. The chain carries TRBV27 and TRBJ2-7; no definite D call. The CDR3 nucleotides read TGTGCCAGCAGTTTGACGGAAGCCTACGAGCAGTACTTC. Residues: CASSLTEAYEQYF.